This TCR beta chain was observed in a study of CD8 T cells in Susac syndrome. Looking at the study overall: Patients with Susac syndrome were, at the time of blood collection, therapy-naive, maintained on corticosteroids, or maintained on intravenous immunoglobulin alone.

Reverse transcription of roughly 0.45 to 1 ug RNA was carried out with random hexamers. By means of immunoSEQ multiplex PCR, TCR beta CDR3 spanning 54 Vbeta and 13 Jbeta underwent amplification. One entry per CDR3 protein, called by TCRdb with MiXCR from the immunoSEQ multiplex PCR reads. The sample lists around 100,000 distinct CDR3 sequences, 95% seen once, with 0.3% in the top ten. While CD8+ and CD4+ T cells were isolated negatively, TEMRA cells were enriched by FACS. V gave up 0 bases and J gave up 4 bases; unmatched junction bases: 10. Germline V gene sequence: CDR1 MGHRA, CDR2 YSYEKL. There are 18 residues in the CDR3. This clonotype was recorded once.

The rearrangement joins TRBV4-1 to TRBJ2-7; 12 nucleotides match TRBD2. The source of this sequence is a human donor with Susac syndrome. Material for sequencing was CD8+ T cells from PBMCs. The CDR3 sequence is CASSQEAASGRVWYEQYF. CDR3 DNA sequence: TGCGCCAGCAGCCAAGAAGCGGCTAGCGGGAGGGTGTGGTACGAGCAGTACTTC.